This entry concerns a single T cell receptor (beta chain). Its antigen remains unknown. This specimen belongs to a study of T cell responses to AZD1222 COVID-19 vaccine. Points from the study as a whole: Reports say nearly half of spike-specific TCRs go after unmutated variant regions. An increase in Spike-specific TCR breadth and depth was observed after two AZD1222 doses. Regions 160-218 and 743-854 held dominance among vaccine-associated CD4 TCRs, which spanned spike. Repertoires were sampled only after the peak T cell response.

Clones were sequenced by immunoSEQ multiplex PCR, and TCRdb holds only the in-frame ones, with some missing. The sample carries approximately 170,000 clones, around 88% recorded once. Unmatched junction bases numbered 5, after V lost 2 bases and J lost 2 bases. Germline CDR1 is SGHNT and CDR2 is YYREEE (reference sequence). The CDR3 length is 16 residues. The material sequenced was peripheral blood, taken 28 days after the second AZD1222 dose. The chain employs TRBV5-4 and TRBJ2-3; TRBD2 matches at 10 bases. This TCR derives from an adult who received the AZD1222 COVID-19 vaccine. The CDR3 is CASSLQRGGSTDTQYF. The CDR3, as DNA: TGTGCCAGCAGCTTACAGCGGGGGGGATCCACAGATACGCAGTATTTT.